This TCR beta chain derives from a study of T cell repertoires in cytomegalovirus infection. Each CDR3 protein gets one entry after TCRdb re-called the reads with MiXCR. The sample has some 350,000 distinct CDR3 sequences, 25% to 30% seen once. This clonotype was detected only a few times. The antigen is unknown. Germline-derived CDR1 and CDR2 are SGHDT and YYEEEE. The CDR3 contains 17 residues. V trimming: 1 base; J trimming: 3 bases; junction bases outside the gene matches: 7. The source was cultured PBMCs, collected from culture after CMV antigen stimulation. V is TRBV5-6 and J is TRBJ1-6; 7 bases agree with TRBD1. This TCR derives from a human donor in good health (CMV status not recorded). Some clones in this sample may be carry-over from other donors' samples. The CDR3 nucleotides read TGTGCCAGCAGCTTGCAGGAGGGACAGTTCTATAATTCACCCCTCCACTTT. It specifies CASSLQEGQFYNSPLHF. The full variable domain, its missing parts supplied by reference TRBV5-6 and TRBJ1-6, is DAGVTQSPTHLIKTRGQQVTLRCSPKSGHDTVSWYQQALGQGPQFIFQYYEEEERQRGNFPDRFSGHQFPNYSSELNVNALLLGDSALYLCASSLQEGQFYNSPLHFGNGTRLTVT.